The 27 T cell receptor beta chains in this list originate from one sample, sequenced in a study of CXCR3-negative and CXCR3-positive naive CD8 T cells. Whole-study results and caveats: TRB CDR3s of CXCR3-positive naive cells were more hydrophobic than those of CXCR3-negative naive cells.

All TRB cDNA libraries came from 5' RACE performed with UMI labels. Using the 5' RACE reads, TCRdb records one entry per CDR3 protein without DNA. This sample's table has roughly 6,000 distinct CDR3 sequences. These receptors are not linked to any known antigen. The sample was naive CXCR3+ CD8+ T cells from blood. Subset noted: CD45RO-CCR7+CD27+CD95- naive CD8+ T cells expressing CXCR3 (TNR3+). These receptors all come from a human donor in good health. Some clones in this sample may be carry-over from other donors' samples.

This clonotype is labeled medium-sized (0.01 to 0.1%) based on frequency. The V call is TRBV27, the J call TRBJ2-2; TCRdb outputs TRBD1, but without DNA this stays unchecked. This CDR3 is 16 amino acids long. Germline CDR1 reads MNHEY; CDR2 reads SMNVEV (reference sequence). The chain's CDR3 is CASSFSGQGYTGELFF.

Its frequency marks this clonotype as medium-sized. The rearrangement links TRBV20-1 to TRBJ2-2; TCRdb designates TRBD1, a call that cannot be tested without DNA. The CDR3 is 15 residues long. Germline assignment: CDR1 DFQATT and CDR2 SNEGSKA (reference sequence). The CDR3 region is CSARLLAPGTGELFF.

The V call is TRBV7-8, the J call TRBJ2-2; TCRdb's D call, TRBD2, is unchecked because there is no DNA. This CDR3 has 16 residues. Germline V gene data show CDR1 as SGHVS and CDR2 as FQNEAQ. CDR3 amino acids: CASSLALTSASGELFF. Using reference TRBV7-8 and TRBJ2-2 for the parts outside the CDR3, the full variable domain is GAGVSQSPRYKVAKRGQDVALRCDPISGHVSLFWYQQALGQGPEFLTYFQNEAQLDKSGLPSDRFFAERPEGSVSTLKIQRTQQEDSAVYLCASSLALTSASGELFFGEGSRLTVL.

CDR3 sequence reads: CSVRTAIAGVYNEQFF. The J gene is TRBJ2-1, the V gene TRBV29-1; with no DNA, the TCRdb D assignment of TRBD2 cannot be verified. The CDR3 totals 16 residues. The germline CDR1 and CDR2 sequences are SQVTM and ANQGSEA.

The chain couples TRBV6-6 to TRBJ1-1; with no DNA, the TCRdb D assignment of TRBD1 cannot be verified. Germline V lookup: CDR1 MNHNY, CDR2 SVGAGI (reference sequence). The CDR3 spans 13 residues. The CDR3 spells CASSPGQNTEAFF.

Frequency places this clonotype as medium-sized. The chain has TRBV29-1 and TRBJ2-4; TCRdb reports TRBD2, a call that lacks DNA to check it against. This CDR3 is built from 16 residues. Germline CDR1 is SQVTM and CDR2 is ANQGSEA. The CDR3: CSVVRPVQWEENIQYF.

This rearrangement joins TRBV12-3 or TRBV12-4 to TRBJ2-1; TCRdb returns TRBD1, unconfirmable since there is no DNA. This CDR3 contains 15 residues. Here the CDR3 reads CASSHTDRAEGEQFF.

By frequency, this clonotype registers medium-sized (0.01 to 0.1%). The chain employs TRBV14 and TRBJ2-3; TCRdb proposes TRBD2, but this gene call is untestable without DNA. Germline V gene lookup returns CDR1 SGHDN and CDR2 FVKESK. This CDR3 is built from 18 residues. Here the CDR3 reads CASSQPTSGRIGTDTQYF.

CDR3 protein: CASQTTTRSTSYNEQFF. The chain has TRBV5-4 and TRBJ2-1. The CDR3 totals 17 residues. Per the germline V gene, CDR1 is SGHNT and CDR2 is YYREEE (reference sequence).

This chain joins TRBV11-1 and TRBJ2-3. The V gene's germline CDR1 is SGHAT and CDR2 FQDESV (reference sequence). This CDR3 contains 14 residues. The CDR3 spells CASSLFGSTDTQYF.

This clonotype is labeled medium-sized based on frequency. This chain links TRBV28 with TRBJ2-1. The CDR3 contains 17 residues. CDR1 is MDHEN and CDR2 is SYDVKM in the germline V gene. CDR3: CASSPQEPTSSYNEQFF.

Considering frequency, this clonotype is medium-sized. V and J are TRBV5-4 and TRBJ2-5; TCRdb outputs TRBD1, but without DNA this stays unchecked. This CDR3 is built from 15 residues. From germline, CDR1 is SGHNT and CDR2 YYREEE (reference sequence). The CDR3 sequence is CASSEFTGGPGTQYF.

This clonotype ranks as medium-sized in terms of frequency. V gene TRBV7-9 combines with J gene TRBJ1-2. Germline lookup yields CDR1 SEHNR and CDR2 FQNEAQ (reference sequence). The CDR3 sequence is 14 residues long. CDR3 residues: CASSPHSLLYGYTF.

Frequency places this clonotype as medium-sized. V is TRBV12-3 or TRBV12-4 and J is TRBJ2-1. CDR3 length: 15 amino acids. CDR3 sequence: CASSFGGSSYNEQFF.

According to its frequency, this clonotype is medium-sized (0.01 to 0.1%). The CDR3 is CSAWSSGGYNEQFF. The chain links TRBV20-1 to TRBJ2-1; TCRdb proposes TRBD2, but this gene call is untestable without DNA. The CDR3 loop spans 14 amino acids. Germline loops: CDR1 DFQATT, CDR2 SNEGSKA (reference sequence).

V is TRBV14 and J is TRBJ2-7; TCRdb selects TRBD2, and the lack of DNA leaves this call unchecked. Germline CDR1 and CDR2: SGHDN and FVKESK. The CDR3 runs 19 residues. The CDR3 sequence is CASSLAFLGGLAGDYEQYF.

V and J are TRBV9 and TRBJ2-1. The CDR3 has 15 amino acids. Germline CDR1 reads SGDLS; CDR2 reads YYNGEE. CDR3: CASSPSGSSYNEQFF.

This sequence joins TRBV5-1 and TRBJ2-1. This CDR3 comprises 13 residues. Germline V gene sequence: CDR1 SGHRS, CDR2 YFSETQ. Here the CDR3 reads CASSPHNYNEQLF.

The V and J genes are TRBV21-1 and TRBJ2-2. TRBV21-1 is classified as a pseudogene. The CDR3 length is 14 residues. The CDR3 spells CASSRDADTGELFF.

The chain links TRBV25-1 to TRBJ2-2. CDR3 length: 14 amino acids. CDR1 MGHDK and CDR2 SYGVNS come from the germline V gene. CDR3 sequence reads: CATAYGENTGELFF.

This chain's CDR3 is CSVVGLLHNEQFF. V is TRBV29-1 and J is TRBJ2-1. Germline V gene data show CDR1 as SQVTM and CDR2 as ANQGSEA. The CDR3 totals 13 residues.

The chain's CDR3 is CASSKSTSGNLAKNIQYF. The J gene is TRBJ2-4, the V gene TRBV21-1; TCRdb names TRBD2, which stays unverified in the absence of DNA. TRBV21-1 counts as a pseudogene. The CDR3 runs to 18 residues.

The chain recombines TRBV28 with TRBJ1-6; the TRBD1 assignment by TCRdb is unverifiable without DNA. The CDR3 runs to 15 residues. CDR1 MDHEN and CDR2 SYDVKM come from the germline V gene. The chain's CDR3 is CASRPPRAGNSPLHF.

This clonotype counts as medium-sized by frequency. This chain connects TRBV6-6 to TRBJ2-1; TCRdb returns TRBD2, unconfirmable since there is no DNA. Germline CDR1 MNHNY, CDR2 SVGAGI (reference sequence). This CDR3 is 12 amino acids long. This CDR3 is CASGTSPDEQFF.

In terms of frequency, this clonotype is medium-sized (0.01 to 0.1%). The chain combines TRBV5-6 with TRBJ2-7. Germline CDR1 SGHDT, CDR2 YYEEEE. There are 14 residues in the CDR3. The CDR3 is CASSLAGVAYEQYF.

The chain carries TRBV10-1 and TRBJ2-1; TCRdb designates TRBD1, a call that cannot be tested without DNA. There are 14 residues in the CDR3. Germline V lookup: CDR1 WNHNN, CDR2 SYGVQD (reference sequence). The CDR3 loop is CASSDAGPGNEQFF.

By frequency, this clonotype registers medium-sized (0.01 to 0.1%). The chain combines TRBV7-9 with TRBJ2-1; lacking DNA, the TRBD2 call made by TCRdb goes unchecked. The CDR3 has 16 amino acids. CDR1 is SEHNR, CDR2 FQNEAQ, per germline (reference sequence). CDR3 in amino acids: CASSWLAGASYNEQFF.